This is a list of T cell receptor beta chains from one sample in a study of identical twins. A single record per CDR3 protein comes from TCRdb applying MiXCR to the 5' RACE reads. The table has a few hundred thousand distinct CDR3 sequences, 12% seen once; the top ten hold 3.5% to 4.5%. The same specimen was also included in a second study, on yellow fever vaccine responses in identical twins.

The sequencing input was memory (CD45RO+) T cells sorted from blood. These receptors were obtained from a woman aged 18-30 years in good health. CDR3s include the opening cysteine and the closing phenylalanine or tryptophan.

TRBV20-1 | CSARAPGVQETQYF
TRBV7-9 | CASSLDGSVEQYF
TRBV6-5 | CASSSFPTGSNEQFF
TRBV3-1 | CASSLQGSGANVLTF
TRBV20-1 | CSARVGASNQPQHF
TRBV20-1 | CSALSEGWETQYF
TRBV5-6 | CASSLGIYLAGDDTQYF
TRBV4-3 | CASSQGASGTSSYEQYF
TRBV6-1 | CASRKLAGSTDTQYF
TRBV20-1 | CSARGTRDYEQYF
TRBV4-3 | CASSLDGGSAQETQYF
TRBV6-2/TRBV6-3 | CASSYFRDSSAGANVLTF
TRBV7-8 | CASSRGQGTGELFF
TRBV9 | CASSVSGRGASGNTIYF
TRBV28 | CASSLPQDTEAFF
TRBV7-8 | CASNRPASSYNEQFF
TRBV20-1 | CSASPGGWDTEAFF
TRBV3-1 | CASSRPGAGYEQYF
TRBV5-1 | CASSLTGGTQETQYF
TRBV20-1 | CSARSQDVQQFF
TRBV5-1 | CASSIQGEVTDTQYF
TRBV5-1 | CASSFRASNTGELFF